This T cell receptor beta chain is drawn from a study of identical twins (dated by TCRdb to the mid-2010s). Concerning the study at large: TCR alpha and beta repertoires from monozygotic twins, unrelated adults of various ages and cord blood were deep-sequenced to test whether fetal clonotypes persist. Replicate twin experiments were performed at different times using different library preparation protocols to rule out contamination. The investigation overall reported the following: In beta out-of-frame sequences, excess twin sharing was weaker, because having fewer shared sequences lowered the signal-to-noise ratio. Recombination models systematically underestimated out-of-frame TCR alpha sharing in monozygotic twins but agreed with sharing between unrelated individuals. Because the same donors could not be followed over many years, the conclusions relied on cross-sectional statistical analysis. Compared with coincidental sharing between unrelated individuals, out-of-frame TCR alpha sequences shared between twins showed an excess of sequences with low generation probability. Abundant cord blood beta clonotypes had fewer insertions, young adult naive repertoires showed a similar but weaker trend, and memory repertoires showed no such trend. Zero-insertion analyses could be partly confounded by invariant T cells such as MAIT and iNKT, although diverse VJ usage argued against such confounding for most clonotypes.

Only healthy Caucasian donors were included. Three unrelated non-twin adults were also sequenced: a male aged 18 to 30, a male aged 50 to 59 and a female aged 50 to 59. Miltenyi CD45RO+ enrichment and human naive T-cell isolation kits were used to isolate memory (CD45RO+) and naive T cells from PBMC. The library was produced with 5' RACE. Sequencing was carried out with an Illumina HiSeq 2000. A universal primer binding site was added through template switching, and the final cDNA carried a unique molecular identifier so that TCR cDNA molecules could be counted accurately. Specific primers in the conserved constant-segment region were used to synthesize first-strand cDNA for the TCR alpha and beta chains. Each cDNA library was double barcoded, with a SMART-Mk sample barcode plus Illumina barcodes, to control for contamination. TruSeq adapter sequences, together with Illumina sample barcodes, were added in two successive PCR steps. Sequencing of the TCR alpha and beta cDNA libraries was done on the Illumina HiSeq platform using custom primers. Turning to the authors' computational methods: MiGEC was used to process raw reads and extract unique molecular identifiers, and MiXCR was used to find CDR3 positions. For each individual, recombination models were inferred using an EM algorithm with the repgenHMM and IGoR tools. The analysis of shared clonotypes was done with the tcR package in R, with sharing normalized by the product of cloneset sizes. Out-of-frame nonproductive sequences were analyzed to study raw recombination free of thymic and clonal selection effects. TCRdb itself trimmed the public reads at Q25 with fastp, ran MiXCR and retained productive beta chains. Entries are consolidated by CDR3 protein sequence, retaining the most common genes and DNA. The V and J calls here are based on TCRdb, not the publication. In this sample the table shows around 670,000 distinct CDR3 sequences, approximately 6% of which occur a single time. The ten largest make up under 2% of the sample.

From the cysteine through the phenylalanine, the CDR3 covers 17 amino acids. The DNA shown is the 51-base CDR3, in frame from base 1. The germline V gene (reference sequence) sets CDR1 to LNHNV and CDR2 to YYDKDF. After removal of 7 bases from V and 2 bases from J, the junction retains 16 bases not matched to a gene. Only a few counts were recorded for this clonotype. Its target antigen remains unknown. Within one base of it there is no much larger clone, and no base qualities were kept. Sequenced: naive T cells sorted from blood. Sample cell subset or site, as interpreted from the label and publication: cells isolated with a human naive T-cell isolation kit. Rearrangement joined TRBV15 to TRBJ2-5; 7 bases in the junction line up with TRBD2. This TCR derives from a man aged 18 to 29 in good health. The DNA is as follows: TGTGCCACCAAAATCAGCGGGGACCTCTTGGCTCAAGAGACCCAGTACTTC. Translated, this gives CATKISGDLLAQETQYF.